This T cell receptor (beta chain) appears in the sequencing data of a study of shared clonotypes between healthy human individuals. Overall study findings and caveats: What limited the represented genetic and exposure-history diversity was the small number of donors.

To note about this clone: Its antigen is unidentified.

Repertoires were generated with immunoSEQ multiplex PCR, while TCRdb's copy carries only in-frame clones and drops some. The sample has roughly 1,600,000 clones, roughly 98.5% seen once. CDR1 and CDR2 (germline): SSHAT, FNYEAQ (reference sequence). The trim removed 3 bases at V and 2 bases at J, leaving 10 bases unmatched. This CDR3 has 19 residues. The chain recombines TRBV7-7 with TRBJ2-3, with 14 bases identical to TRBD2. The sequence came from a man under 40 in good health. The specimen sequenced was naive CD4+ T cells sorted from blood. The subset was: CD45RA+ positively selected. The CDR3 nucleotides are TGTGCCAGCAGCTTGAAGCCCAGACTAGCGGGAGGGAACACAGATACGCAGTATTTT. Translating it yields CASSLKPRLAGGNTDTQYF.